This passage covers 28 T cell receptor beta chains from one sample sequenced in a study of T cells expressing NK-cell markers. TCRdb reprocessed the 5' RACE reads, keeping one entry per CDR3 protein, no DNA. Its clone listing holds roughly 160,000 distinct CDR3 sequences. Sequencing used blood T cells: a sorted CD56 or NKG2C T cell subset, CD4+ or CD8+ T cells, or bulk PBMC T cells (not recorded which). The receptors come from a man aged 18-75 years in good health.

The V call is TRBV24-1, the J call TRBJ2-5; as DNA is missing, the TRBD1 call by TCRdb cannot be tested. This CDR3 is built from 16 residues. The germline CDR1 and CDR2 sequences are KGHDR and SFDVKD. CDR3 in amino acids: CATSEQGTAPEETQYF.

J is TRBJ2-2 and V is TRBV7-9; TCRdb gives TRBD1 as the D gene, but with no DNA this cannot be confirmed. This CDR3 region has 17 residues. Germline values: CDR1 SEHNR, CDR2 FQNEAQ (reference sequence). The CDR3: CASSSQGPYLYTGELFF.

This chain uses TRBV29-1 with TRBJ1-1; TCRdb's D gene call, TRBD1, goes unchecked for lack of DNA. This CDR3 contains 12 residues. From germline, CDR1 is SQVTM and CDR2 ANQGSEA. CDR3: CSVLDSNTEAFF.

The rearrangement links TRBV6-1 to TRBJ1-1; TCRdb's D gene call, TRBD1, goes unchecked for lack of DNA. There are 11 residues in the CDR3. Germline CDR1 reads MNHNS; CDR2 reads SASEGT. The CDR3 sequence: CASSQDREAFF.

The chain has TRBV5-6 and TRBJ2-2. Germline CDR1 SGHDT, CDR2 YYEEEE. CDR3 length: 16 amino acids. CDR3: CASSLVQGDTGELFFF.

The rearrangement joins TRBV25-1 to TRBJ2-3; checking the TCRdb D call of TRBD2 is not possible without DNA. This CDR3 has 20 amino acids. CDR1 is MGHDK and CDR2 is SYGVNS in the germline V gene. CDR3 protein: CASSVQGIQRGTHFTDTQYF.

The CDR3 sequence: CASSPPGIGNTEAFF. The gene calls are TRBV7-9 and TRBJ1-1; TCRdb picks TRBD1, but there is no DNA to check that call. Germline V gives CDR1 SEHNR, CDR2 FQNEAQ (reference sequence). The CDR3 length is 15 residues.

This chain uses TRBV7-9 with TRBJ2-7; TCRdb indicates TRBD1, and absent DNA this call remains unverified. Looked up from germline, CDR1 is SEHNR and CDR2 is FQNEAQ (reference sequence). The CDR3 sequence is 17 residues long. The CDR3 sequence: CASSLADRERVTYEQYF.

This sequence joins TRBV2 and TRBJ1-3; checking the TCRdb D call of TRBD1 is not possible without DNA. The germline V gene encodes CDR1 SNHLY and CDR2 FYNNEI. CDR3 length: 15 residues. CDR3 protein: CASSRDSSSGNTIYF.

The V gene is TRBV6-1, the J gene TRBJ2-7; TCRdb names TRBD1, which stays unverified in the absence of DNA. CDR1 and CDR2 (germline): MNHNS, SASEGT. This CDR3 region has 15 residues. The CDR3 protein is CASSPPGDTSYEQYF.

This sequence joins TRBV23-1 and TRBJ2-6; the TRBD1 assignment by TCRdb is unverifiable without DNA. TRBV23-1 is an open reading frame, and its role is uncertain. The CDR3 has 16 amino acids. CDR3 sequence reads: CASATGEISGANVLTF.

V is TRBV27 and J is TRBJ2-1. Germline lookup yields CDR1 MNHEY and CDR2 SMNVEV (reference sequence). The length of the CDR3 is 13 residues. The CDR3 sequence is CASSLTPNSEQFF.

The chain employs TRBV27 and TRBJ2-7; TCRdb reports TRBD1, a call that lacks DNA to check it against. In germline, CDR1 is MNHEY, CDR2 SMNVEV (reference sequence). The CDR3 is made up of 14 amino acids. The CDR3 loop reads CASSLVGLGDEQYF.

The chain recombines TRBV7-9 with TRBJ1-1. The CDR3 runs 13 residues. The V gene's germline CDR1 is SEHNR and CDR2 FQNEAQ (reference sequence). The CDR3 reads CASSLEGGAEAFF.

The chain has TRBV19 and TRBJ2-3; TCRdb's assignment of TRBD1 cannot be checked, as there is no DNA. The length of the CDR3 is 13 residues. Germline CDR1 reads LNHDA; CDR2 reads SQIVND (reference sequence). CDR3 sequence: CASSQRGPDTQYF.

V gene TRBV5-1 combines with J gene TRBJ2-7; the D call from TCRdb, TRBD1, cannot be confirmed without DNA. Germline CDR1 reads SGHRS; CDR2 reads YFSETQ. CDR3 length: 14 residues. This CDR3 reads CASSFRGGDYEQYF.

This chain connects TRBV2 to TRBJ2-1; there is no DNA to check the TCRdb D call of TRBD2. Germline lookup yields CDR1 SNHLY and CDR2 FYNNEI. The CDR3 extends over 13 amino acids. Here the CDR3 reads CASSLPGLALQFF.

The rearrangement joins TRBV5-8 to TRBJ2-3. The CDR3 length is 15 residues. The germline CDR1 and CDR2 sequences are SGHTS and YDEGEE. The CDR3 sequence is CASIGLAGVTDTQYF.

The chain recombines TRBV5-8 with TRBJ2-3; absent DNA, TCRdb's TRBD2 call cannot be checked. The germline CDR1 and CDR2 sequences are SGHTS and YDEGEE. This CDR3 is built from 15 residues. The CDR3 region is CASSPLGGPSDTQYF.

V usage is TRBV5-4 and J usage is TRBJ2-5; TCRdb lists TRBD2, though no DNA is available to test this call. Germline loops: CDR1 SGHNT, CDR2 YYREEE (reference sequence). This CDR3 is built from 16 residues. The CDR3 region is CASRETSGENRETQYF.

The genes are TRBV9 and TRBJ1-1; TCRdb proposes TRBD1, but this gene call is untestable without DNA. CDR1 is SGDLS and CDR2 is YYNGEE in the germline V gene. CDR3 length equals 12 residues. The CDR3 sequence: CASSGGANEAFF.

The chain employs TRBV5-1 and TRBJ2-1; with no DNA, the TCRdb D assignment of TRBD1 cannot be verified. This CDR3 comprises 13 residues. The germline V gene encodes CDR1 SGHRS and CDR2 YFSETQ. This chain's CDR3 is CASSGRGKNEQFF.

The gene calls are TRBV20-1 and TRBJ2-7; TCRdb picks TRBD1, but there is no DNA to check that call. Germline CDR1 DFQATT, CDR2 SNEGSKA (reference sequence). The CDR3 has 16 amino acids. CDR3 amino acids: CSARNLRDRFFYEQYF.

This CDR3 is CATAQGQNIQYF. The chain employs TRBV15 and TRBJ2-4; with no DNA, the TCRdb D assignment of TRBD1 cannot be verified. The CDR3 length is 12 residues. Germline V gives CDR1 LNHNV, CDR2 YYDKDF (reference sequence).

The chain recombines TRBV2 with TRBJ1-4. The germline V gene encodes CDR1 SNHLY and CDR2 FYNNEI. The CDR3 is 14 amino acids. The CDR3 sequence: CASSWTATNEKLFF.

The chain recombines TRBV10-2 with TRBJ1-5. The CDR3 is 14 residues long. The germline V gene encodes CDR1 WSHSY and CDR2 SAAADI. The CDR3 loop is CASSATEGNQPQHF.

Here the CDR3 reads CASSQDVGWTETQYF. V gene TRBV4-1 combines with J gene TRBJ2-5. The germline V gene has CDR1 MGHRA and CDR2 YSYEKL. The CDR3 contains 15 residues.

This rearrangement joins TRBV13 to TRBJ2-5; absent DNA, TCRdb's TRBD2 call cannot be checked. The CDR3 contains 15 residues. From germline, CDR1 is PRHDT and CDR2 FYEKMQ (reference sequence). CDR3 loop: CASSTAAGGRETQYF.